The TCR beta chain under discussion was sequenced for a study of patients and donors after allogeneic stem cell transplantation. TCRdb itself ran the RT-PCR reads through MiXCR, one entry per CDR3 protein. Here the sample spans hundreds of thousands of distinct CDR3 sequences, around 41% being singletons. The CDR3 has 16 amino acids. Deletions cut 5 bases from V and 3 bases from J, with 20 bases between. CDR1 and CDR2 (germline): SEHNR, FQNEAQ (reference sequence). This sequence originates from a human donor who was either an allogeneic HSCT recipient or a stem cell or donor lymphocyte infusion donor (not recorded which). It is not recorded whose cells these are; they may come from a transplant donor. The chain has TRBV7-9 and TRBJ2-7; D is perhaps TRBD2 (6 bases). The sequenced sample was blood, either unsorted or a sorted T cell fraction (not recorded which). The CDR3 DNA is TGTGCCAGCAGCCCCGGGAGCACCCTTCAGGACTACGAGCAGTACTTC. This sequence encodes CASSPGSTLQDYEQYF.